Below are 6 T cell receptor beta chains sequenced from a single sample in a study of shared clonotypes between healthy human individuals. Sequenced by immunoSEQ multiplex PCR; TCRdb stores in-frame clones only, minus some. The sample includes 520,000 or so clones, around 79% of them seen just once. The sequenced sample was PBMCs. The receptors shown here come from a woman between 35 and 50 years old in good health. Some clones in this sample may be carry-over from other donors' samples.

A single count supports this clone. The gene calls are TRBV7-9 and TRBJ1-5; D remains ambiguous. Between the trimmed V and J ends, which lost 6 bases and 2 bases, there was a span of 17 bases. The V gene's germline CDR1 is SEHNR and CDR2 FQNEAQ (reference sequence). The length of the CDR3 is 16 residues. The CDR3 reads CASSSPFEAGNQPQHF. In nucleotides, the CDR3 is TGTGCCAGCAGTTCCCCTTTTGAGGCGGGCAATCAGCCCCAGCATTTT.

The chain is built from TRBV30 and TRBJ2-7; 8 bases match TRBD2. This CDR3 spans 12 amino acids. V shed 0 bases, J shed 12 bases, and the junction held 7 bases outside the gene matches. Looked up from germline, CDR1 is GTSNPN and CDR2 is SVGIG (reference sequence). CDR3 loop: CAWSVHERELYF. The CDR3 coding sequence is TGTGCCTGGAGTGTACATGAGCGGGAGTTGTACTTC.

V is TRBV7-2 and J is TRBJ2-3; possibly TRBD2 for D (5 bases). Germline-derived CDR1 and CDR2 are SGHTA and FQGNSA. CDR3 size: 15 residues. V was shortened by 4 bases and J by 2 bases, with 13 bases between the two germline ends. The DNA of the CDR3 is TGTGCCAGCAGCTCCAGAAGAGGGAACACAGATACGCAGTATTTT. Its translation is CASSSRRGNTDTQYF.

CDR3 DNA: TGTGCCAGCAGCGCGACTCAGGGGTCGCAGTATTTT. Protein sequence: CASSATQGSQYF. This chain uses TRBV9 with TRBJ2-3, with D possibly TRBD1 on 6 matching bases. This CDR3 comprises 12 residues. With 3 bases removed from V and 10 bases from J, the gap between germline ends came to 12 bases. Germline loops: CDR1 SGDLS, CDR2 YYNGEE.

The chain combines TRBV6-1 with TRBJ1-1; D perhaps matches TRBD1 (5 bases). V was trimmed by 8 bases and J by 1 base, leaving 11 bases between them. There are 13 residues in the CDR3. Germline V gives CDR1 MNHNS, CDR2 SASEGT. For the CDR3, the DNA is TGTGCCAGCTATCGACAGCCGAACACTGAAGCTTTCTTT. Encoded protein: CASYRQPNTEAFF.

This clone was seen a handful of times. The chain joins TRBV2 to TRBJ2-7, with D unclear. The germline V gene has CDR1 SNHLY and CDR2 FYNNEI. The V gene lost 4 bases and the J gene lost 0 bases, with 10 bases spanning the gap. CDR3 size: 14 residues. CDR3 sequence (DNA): TGTGCCAGCAGTGTTATCCAAAGCTCCTACGAGCAGTACTTC. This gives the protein CASSVIQSSYEQYF.